This TCR beta chain was sequenced for a study of long-term antiretroviral therapy in people with HIV. This CDR3 is built from 14 residues. Germline loops: CDR1 MNHEY, CDR2 SVGAGI. Trimming pared 4 bases from V and 2 bases from J, leaving 9 bases between. Assay version v3.0 of immunoSEQ was used, and it was run at survey level. Clones were sequenced by immunoSEQ multiplex PCR, and TCRdb holds only the in-frame ones, with some missing. In the table there are 29,000 or so clones, approximately 93% of which are singletons. The source material was unsorted PBMCs, sampled about 6.5 years after starting antiretroviral therapy. The sequence was collected from a middle-aged woman with HIV. This rearrangement joins TRBV6-5 to TRBJ1-5; D remains unclear. The CDR3 coding sequence is TGTGCCAGCAGTTCGACTCTTGGCAATCAGCCCCAGCATTTT. Its translation: CASSSTLGNQPQHF.